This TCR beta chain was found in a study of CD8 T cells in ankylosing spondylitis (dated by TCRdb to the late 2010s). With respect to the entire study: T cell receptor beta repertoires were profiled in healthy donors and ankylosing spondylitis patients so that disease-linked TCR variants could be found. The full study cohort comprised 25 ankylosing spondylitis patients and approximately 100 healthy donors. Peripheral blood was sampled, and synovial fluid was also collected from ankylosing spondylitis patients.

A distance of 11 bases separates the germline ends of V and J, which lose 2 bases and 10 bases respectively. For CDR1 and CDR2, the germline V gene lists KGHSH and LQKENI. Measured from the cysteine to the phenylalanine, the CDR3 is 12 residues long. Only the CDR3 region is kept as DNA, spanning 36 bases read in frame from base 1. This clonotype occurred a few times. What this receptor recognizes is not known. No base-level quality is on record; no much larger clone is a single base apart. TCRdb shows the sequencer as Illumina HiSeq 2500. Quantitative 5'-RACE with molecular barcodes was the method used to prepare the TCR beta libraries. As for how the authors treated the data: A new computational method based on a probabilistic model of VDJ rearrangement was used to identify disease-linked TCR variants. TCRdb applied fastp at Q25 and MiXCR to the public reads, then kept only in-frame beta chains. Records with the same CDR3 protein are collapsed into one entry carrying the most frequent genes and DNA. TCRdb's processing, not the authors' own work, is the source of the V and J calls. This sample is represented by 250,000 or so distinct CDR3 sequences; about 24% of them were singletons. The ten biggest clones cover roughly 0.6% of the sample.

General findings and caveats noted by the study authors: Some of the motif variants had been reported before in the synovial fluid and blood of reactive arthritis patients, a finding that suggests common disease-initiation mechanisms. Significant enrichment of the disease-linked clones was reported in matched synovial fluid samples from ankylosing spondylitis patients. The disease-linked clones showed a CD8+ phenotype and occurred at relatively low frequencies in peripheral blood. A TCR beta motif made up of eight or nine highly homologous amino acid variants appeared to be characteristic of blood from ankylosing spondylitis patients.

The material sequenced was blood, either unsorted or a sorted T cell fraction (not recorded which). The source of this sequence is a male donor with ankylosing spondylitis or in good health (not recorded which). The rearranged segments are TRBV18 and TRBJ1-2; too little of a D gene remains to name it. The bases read TGTGCCAGCTCACCAAGACGAGGAGTCTACACCTTC. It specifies CASSPRRGVYTF.